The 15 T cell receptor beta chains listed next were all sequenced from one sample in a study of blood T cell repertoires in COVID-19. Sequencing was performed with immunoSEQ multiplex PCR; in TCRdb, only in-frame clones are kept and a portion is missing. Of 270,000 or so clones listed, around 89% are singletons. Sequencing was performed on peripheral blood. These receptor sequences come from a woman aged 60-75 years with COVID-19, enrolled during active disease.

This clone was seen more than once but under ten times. CDR3 in DNA: TGTGCCAGCAGCAAGTGGACTAGCGGGGATGGCACAGATACGCAGTATTTT. This sequence encodes CASSKWTSGDGTDTQYF. The chain joins TRBV7-9 to TRBJ2-3, with 12 positions matching TRBD2. CDR1 is SEHNR, CDR2 FQNEAQ, per germline (reference sequence). Unmatched junction bases numbered 7, after V lost 5 bases and J lost 1 base. CDR3 length: 17 residues.

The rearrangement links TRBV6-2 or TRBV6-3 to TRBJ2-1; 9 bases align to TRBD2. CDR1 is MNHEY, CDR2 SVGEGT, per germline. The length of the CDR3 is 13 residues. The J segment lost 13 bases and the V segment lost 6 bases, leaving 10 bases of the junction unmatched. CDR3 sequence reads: CASSTHQRGAQFF. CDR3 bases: TGTGCCAGCAGCACTCATCAGCGGGGGGCCCAGTTCTTC.

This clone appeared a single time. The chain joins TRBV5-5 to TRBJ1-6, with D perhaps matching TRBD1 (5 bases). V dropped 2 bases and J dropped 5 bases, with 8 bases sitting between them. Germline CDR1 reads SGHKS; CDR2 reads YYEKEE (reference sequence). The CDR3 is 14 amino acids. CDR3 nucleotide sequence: TGTGCCAGCAGCTTCGTGACAGATAATTCACCCCTCCACTTT. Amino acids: CASSFVTDNSPLHF.

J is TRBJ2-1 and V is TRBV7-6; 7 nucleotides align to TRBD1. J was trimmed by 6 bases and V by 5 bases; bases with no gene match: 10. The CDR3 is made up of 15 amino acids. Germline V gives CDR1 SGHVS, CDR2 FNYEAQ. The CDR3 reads CASSPGDRGVNEQFF. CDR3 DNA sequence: TGTGCCAGCAGCCCAGGGGACAGAGGAGTCAATGAGCAGTTCTTC.

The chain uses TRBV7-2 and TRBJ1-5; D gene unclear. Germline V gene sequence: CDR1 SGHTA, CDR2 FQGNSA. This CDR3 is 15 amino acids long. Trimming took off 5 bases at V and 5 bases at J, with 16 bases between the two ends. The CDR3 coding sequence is TGTGCCAGCAGCGAAATGCACGGGGAATATCAGCCCCAGCATTTT. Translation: CASSEMHGEYQPQHF.

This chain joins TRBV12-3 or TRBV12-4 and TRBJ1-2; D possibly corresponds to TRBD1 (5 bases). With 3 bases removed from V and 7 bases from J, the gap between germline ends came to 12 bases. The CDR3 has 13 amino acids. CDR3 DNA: TGTGCCAGCAGTTTTGACAGATCGGTTGGCTACACCTTC. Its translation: CASSFDRSVGYTF.

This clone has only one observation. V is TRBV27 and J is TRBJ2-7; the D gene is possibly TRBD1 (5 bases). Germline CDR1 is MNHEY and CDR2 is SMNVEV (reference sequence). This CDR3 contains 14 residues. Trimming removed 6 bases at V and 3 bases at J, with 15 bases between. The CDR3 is CASRTSGPSYEQYF. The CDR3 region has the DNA TGTGCCAGCAGAACTTCAGGGCCAAGCTACGAGCAGTACTTC.

DNA for the CDR3: TGTGCCAGCAGCCCAATTAGGGGACTAGCGGGGGATACGCAGTATTTT. Its protein product is CASSPIRGLAGDTQYF. J is TRBJ2-3 and V is TRBV5-4; 13 bases match TRBD2. CDR3 length: 16 amino acids. Trimming at V came to 4 bases and at J to 6 bases, leaving 8 bases not matched to a gene. In germline, CDR1 is SGHNT, CDR2 YYREEE (reference sequence).

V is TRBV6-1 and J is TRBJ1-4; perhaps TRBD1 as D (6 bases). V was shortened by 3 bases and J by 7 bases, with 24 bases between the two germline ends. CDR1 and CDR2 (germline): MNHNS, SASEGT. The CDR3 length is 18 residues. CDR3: CASSDALIMGGRSEKLFF. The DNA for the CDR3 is TGTGCCAGCAGTGACGCCCTCATTATGGGGGGGCGCAGTGAAAAACTGTTTTTT.

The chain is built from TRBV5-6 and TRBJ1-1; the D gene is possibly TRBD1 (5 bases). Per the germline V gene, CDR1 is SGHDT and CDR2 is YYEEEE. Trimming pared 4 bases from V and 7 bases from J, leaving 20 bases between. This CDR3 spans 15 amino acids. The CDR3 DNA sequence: TGTGCCAGCAGCCCGGGACCTAGCGGGAGGGATGAAGCTTTCTTT. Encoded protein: CASSPGPSGRDEAFF.

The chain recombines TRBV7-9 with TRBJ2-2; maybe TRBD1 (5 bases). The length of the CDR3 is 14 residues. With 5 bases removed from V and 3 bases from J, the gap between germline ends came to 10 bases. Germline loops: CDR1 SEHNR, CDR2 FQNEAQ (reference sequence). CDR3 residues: CASSPDSYTGELFF. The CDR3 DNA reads TGTGCCAGCAGCCCCGACAGCTACACCGGGGAGCTGTTTTTT.

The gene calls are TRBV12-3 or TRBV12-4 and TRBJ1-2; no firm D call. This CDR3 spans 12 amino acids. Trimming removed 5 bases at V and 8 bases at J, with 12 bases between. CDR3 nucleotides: TGTGCCAGCAGTCTAAGAGCGTGGGGCTACACCTTC. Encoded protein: CASSLRAWGYTF.

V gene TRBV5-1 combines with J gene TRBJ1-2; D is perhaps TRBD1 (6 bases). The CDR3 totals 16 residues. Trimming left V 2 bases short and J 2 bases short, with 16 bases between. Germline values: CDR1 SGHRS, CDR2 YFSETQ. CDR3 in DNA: TGCGCCAGCAGCTTTAATGGACAGCTCTTGAACTATGGCTACACCTTC. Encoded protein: CASSFNGQLLNYGYTF.

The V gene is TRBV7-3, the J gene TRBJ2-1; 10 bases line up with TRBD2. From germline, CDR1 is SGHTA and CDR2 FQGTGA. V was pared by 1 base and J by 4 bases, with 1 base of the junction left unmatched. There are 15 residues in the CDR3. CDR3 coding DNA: TGTGCCAGCAGCTTAAATAGCGGGGGGTACAATGAGCAGTTCTTC. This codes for CASSLNSGGYNEQFF.

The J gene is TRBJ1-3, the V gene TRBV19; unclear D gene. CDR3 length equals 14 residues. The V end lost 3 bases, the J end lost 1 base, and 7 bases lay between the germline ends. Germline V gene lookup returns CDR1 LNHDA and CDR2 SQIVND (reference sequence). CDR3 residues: CASSMVQSGNTIYF. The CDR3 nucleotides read TGTGCCAGTAGTATGGTACAGTCTGGAAACACCATATATTTT.